This TCR beta chain appears in the sequencing data of a study of T cell changes during pregnancy in multiple sclerosis. V lost 6 bases and J lost 7; bases outside the gene matches: 5. This CDR3 has 14 residues. CDR1 and CDR2 (germline): LNHDA, SQIVND (reference sequence). This clone was found once. Assay used: immunoSEQ multiplex PCR; TCRdb lists only in-frame clones, some missing. Here the sample spans 29,000 or so clones, approximately 90% being singletons. Sequences were derived from CD4+ T cells from peripheral blood mononuclear cells, sampled in the first trimester of pregnancy. This clonotype originated in a female donor with multiple sclerosis, enrolled in a pregnancy study. The rearrangement links TRBV19 to TRBJ1-6; 8 bases map to TRBD1. CDR3 nucleotides: TGTGCCAGTAGGAATACAGGGGGGAATTCACCCCTCCACTTT. Encoded protein: CASRNTGGNSPLHF.